The 10 T cell receptor beta chains reported below all come from one sample, sequenced in a study of shared clonotypes between healthy human individuals. This table comes from immunoSEQ multiplex PCR, and its TCRdb copy is limited to in-frame clones, with some not included. The top ten clones hold 35% to 55% of a sample with approximately 100,000 clones, 67% of them seen once. Sequencing was performed on memory CD8+ T cells sorted from blood. Subset defined: CD45RO+ cells pooled with CCR7-negative TemRA cells. These receptors were obtained from a man under 40 in good health.

The chain is built from TRBV21-1 and TRBJ1-5; no DNA check was done on the table's D call, TRBD1. TRBV21-1 is a listed pseudogene. CDR3 length equals 16 residues. CDR3 loop: CASSKHRPPSNQPQHF. In nucleotides, the CDR3 is TGTGCCAGCAGCAAACACAGGCCCCCGAGCAATCAGCCCCAGCATTTT.

V gene TRBV11-3 combines with J gene TRBJ2-2, with 8 bases that match TRBD1. CDR1 is SGHNT, CDR2 YENEEA, per germline. Trimming took 4 bases from V and 6 from J; bases not matched to a gene: 7. This CDR3 has 15 residues. This CDR3 reads CASSYRTGIAGELFF. DNA of the CDR3: TGTGCCAGCAGCTACCGGACAGGGATTGCCGGGGAGCTGTTTTTT.

The chain recombines TRBV19 with TRBJ2-7, with a tentative D call TRBD1 (6 bases). The germline V gene has CDR1 LNHDA and CDR2 SQIVND (reference sequence). V lost 5 bases and J lost 4, with 12 bases in between. This CDR3 region has 13 residues. The CDR3 sequence is CASSAGQNYEQYF. The CDR3 nucleotides are TGTGCCAGTAGTGCAGGACAGAATTACGAGCAGTACTTC.

V and J are TRBV2 and TRBJ2-2, with D possibly being TRBD2 (5 bases). The germline CDR1 and CDR2 sequences are SNHLY and FYNNEI. The V gene lost 7 bases and the J gene lost 5 bases, with 14 bases spanning the gap. The CDR3 runs 14 residues. The CDR3 nucleotides are TGTGCCAGCACCGAGACGGGGAATACCGGGGAGCTGTTTTTT. Its protein product is CASTETGNTGELFF.

The chain couples TRBV9 to TRBJ1-1; D may be TRBD1 (6 bases). The CDR3 sequence is 14 residues long. CDR1 and CDR2 (germline): SGDLS, YYNGEE. V lost 1 base to trimming and J lost 4 bases, with 11 bases between them. This CDR3 reads CASSVFDRPTEAFF. The CDR3 region has the DNA TGTGCCAGCAGCGTATTCGACAGGCCCACTGAAGCTTTCTTT.

The chain recombines TRBV7-2 with TRBJ2-7; possibly TRBD1 for D (6 bases). Germline values: CDR1 SGHTA, CDR2 FQGNSA. CDR3 length: 11 residues. The V and J ends lost 6 bases and 6 bases respectively, with 9 bases between them. This CDR3 reads CASRGQVEQYF. CDR3 nucleotide sequence: TGTGCCAGCAGGGGACAAGTCGAGCAGTACTTC.

V and J are TRBV18 and TRBJ1-1; D call uncertain. The germline V gene encodes CDR1 KGHSH and CDR2 LQKENI. Trimming stripped 3 bases from V and 3 bases from J, with 11 bases between. The CDR3 covers 14 residues. The CDR3 loop is CASSPTTADTEAFF. CDR3 sequence (DNA): TGTGCCAGCTCACCTACAACAGCGGACACTGAAGCTTTCTTT.

The chain recombines TRBV7-9 with TRBJ1-1; no firm D call. Germline CDR1 and CDR2: SEHNR and FQNEAQ (reference sequence). V was trimmed by 3 bases and J by 4 bases, leaving 12 bases between them. There are 14 residues in the CDR3. Here the CDR3 DNA reads TGTGCCAGCAGCTTCGGTCAAGGTAGCACTGAAGCTTTCTTT. Translated: CASSFGQGSTEAFF.

This clone was seen only once. The chain uses TRBV7-6 and TRBJ1-2; possible D gene TRBD1, 6 bases. Trimming shortened V by 6 bases and J by 2 bases, and 10 bases separated the two germline ends. Germline assignment: CDR1 SGHVS and CDR2 FNYEAQ. This CDR3 comprises 13 residues. The CDR3 bases are TGTGCCAGCAGGCGAGGGGGGAACTATGGCTACACCTTC. The encoded protein is CASRRGGNYGYTF.

V gene TRBV5-1 combines with J gene TRBJ2-5, with D possibly being TRBD1 (6 bases). V lost 1 base to trimming and J lost 2 bases, with 18 bases between them. This CDR3 region has 17 residues. The germline V gene has CDR1 SGHRS and CDR2 YFSETQ. The DNA of the CDR3 is TGCGCCAGCAGCTTGTGGGGGTCTGACAGGCAGCAAGAGACCCAGTACTTC. Residues: CASSLWGSDRQQETQYF.